The 25 T cell receptor beta chains given below trace back to one sample, sequenced in a study of cytotoxic CD8 clonotypes in ibrutinib-treated CLL. Here immunoSEQ multiplex PCR was the method, and the copy in TCRdb shows in-frame clones only, minus some. The table has around 330,000 clones, 67% seen once. Source: PBMCs, taken after 36 months of ibrutinib treatment. The receptors were sampled from a human donor with chronic lymphocytic leukemia.

V is TRBV19 and J is TRBJ2-5, with D possibly TRBD2 on 6 matching bases. Trimming removed 4 bases at V and 5 bases at J, with 8 bases between. The CDR3 is 12 amino acids. The germline V gene has CDR1 LNHDA and CDR2 SQIVND (reference sequence). The CDR3 nucleotides read TGTGCCAGTAGTAGCGGGGTGGAGACCCAGTACTTC. Protein product: CASSSGVETQYF.

The V and J genes are TRBV9 and TRBJ2-7; no clear D gene. Trimming cost V 0 bases and J 3 bases, with 13 bases left between them. The CDR3 runs 15 residues. CDR1 is SGDLS and CDR2 is YYNGEE in the germline V gene. The CDR3 DNA reads as TGTGCCAGCAGCGTAGCCGCCGGGCCCCTCTACGAGCAGTACTTC. It yields the protein CASSVAAGPLYEQYF. The entire variable domain, with the rest obtained from reference TRBV9 and TRBJ2-7, is as follows: DSGVTQTPKHLITATGQRVTLRCSPRSGDLSVYWYQQSLDQGLQFLIQYYNGEERAKGNILERFSAQQFPDLHSELNLSSLELGDSALYFCASSVAAGPLYEQYFGPGTRLTVT.

The chain carries TRBV4-3 and TRBJ1-5; D perhaps matches TRBD1 (5 bases). V lost 0 bases and J 5 bases, leaving 11 bases between the germline ends. Germline V lookup: CDR1 LGHNA, CDR2 YSLEER. There are 15 residues in the CDR3. The CDR3 nucleotides read TGCGCCAGCAGCCAAGATAAGGGGCCCGATCAGCCCCAGCATTTT. Its translation: CASSQDKGPDQPQHF.

The chain is built from TRBV4-1 and TRBJ2-1; TRBD1 matches 8 bases. The CDR3 is made up of 14 amino acids. J lost 8 bases, V lost 1 base, and 4 bases had no gene match. Germline V gene sequence: CDR1 MGHRA, CDR2 YSYEKL. CDR3 loop: CASSQGTGQDEQFF. The CDR3 region has the DNA TGCGCCAGCAGCCAAGGGACAGGGCAGGATGAGCAGTTCTTC.

The chain employs TRBV19 and TRBJ1-4, with a possible D match to TRBD1 (5 bases). The germline CDR1 and CDR2 sequences are LNHDA and SQIVND (reference sequence). The CDR3 totals 15 residues. Trimming shortened V by 3 bases and J by 7 bases, and 15 bases separated the two germline ends. The CDR3 sequence is CASSMGGVRGEKLFF. The CDR3 region has the DNA TGTGCCAGTAGTATGGGGGGAGTTCGAGGTGAAAAACTGTTTTTT.

The V call is TRBV5-3, the J call TRBJ1-6; 8 nucleotides match TRBD1. TRBV5-3 is flagged as an ORF with uncertain function. The V gene end was trimmed by 3 bases and the J gene end by 6 bases; junction bases not matched to a gene: 2. This CDR3 region has 14 residues. CDR3 region: CARSSDRGNSPLHF. Written as DNA, the CDR3 is TGTGCCAGAAGCTCTGACAGGGGTAATTCACCCCTCCACTTT.

The chain carries TRBV4-2 and TRBJ2-1, with 8 nucleotides matching TRBD2. V was clipped by 0 bases and J by 8 bases; unmatched bases: 6. The CDR3 has 15 residues. Germline values: CDR1 LGHNA, CDR2 YNFKEQ. CDR3: CASSQDRGGRDEQFF. DNA of the CDR3: TGTGCCAGCAGCCAAGATCGGGGGGGCCGGGATGAGCAGTTCTTC.

The V gene is TRBV5-1, the J gene TRBJ2-7; TRBD2 matches 7 bases. There are 15 residues in the CDR3. V gave up 0 bases and J gave up 4 bases; unmatched junction bases: 7. CDR1 is SGHRS and CDR2 is YFSETQ in the germline V gene. The CDR3: CASSLELGTIYEQYF. The CDR3 DNA is TGCGCCAGCAGCTTGGAACTGGGGACTATTTACGAGCAGTACTTC. Using reference TRBV5-1 and TRBJ2-7 for the parts outside the CDR3, the full variable domain is KAGVTQTPRYLIKTRGQQVTLSCSPISGHRSVSWYQQTPGQGLQFLFEYFSETQRNKGNFPGRFSGRQFSNSRSEMNVSTLELGDSALYLCASSLELGTIYEQYFGPGTRLTVT.

The chain has TRBV11-2 and TRBJ2-5; D uncertain. The CDR3 covers 14 residues. The germline V and J ends were trimmed by 4 bases and 0 bases, with 9 bases remaining between them. The V gene's germline CDR1 is SGHAT and CDR2 FQNNGV. CDR3 region: CASSSPGNQETQYF. Here the CDR3 DNA reads TGTGCCAGCAGCTCTCCGGGCAACCAAGAGACCCAGTACTTC.

The rearrangement uses TRBV2 and TRBJ1-5; the D gene is possibly TRBD1 (6 bases). Germline assignment: CDR1 SNHLY and CDR2 FYNNEI. CDR3 size: 15 residues. V lost 7 bases and J lost 5, with 18 bases in between. This CDR3 is CASNRGESAYQPQHF. The DNA of the CDR3 is TGTGCCAGCAATAGGGGGGAGTCGGCATATCAGCCCCAGCATTTT. Supplemented by reference TRBV2 and TRBJ1-5, the full variable domain reads EPEVTQTPSHQVTQMGQEVILRCVPISNHLYFYWYRQILGQKVEFLVSFYNNEISEKSEIFDDQFSVERPDGSNFTLKIRSTKLEDSAMYFCASNRGESAYQPQHFGDGTRLSIL.

Only one count was recorded for this clone. This rearrangement joins TRBV10-3 to TRBJ2-3; D gene ambiguous. Trimming left V 8 bases short and J 1 base short, with 16 bases between. Germline V gene lookup returns CDR1 ENHRY and CDR2 SYGVKD. This CDR3 contains 15 residues. CDR3 sequence reads: CAIAPGGPRTDTQYF. The DNA for the CDR3 is TGTGCCATCGCTCCCGGCGGACCCCGCACAGATACGCAGTATTTT.

The chain employs TRBV15 and TRBJ2-7; 7 bases align to TRBD2. After removal of 1 base from V and 5 bases from J, the junction contained 8 bases not matched to a gene. CDR1 LNHNV and CDR2 YYDKDF come from the germline V gene (reference sequence). CDR3 length: 15 amino acids. The CDR3 is CATSRGGEGTNEQYF. CDR3 nucleotides: TGTGCCACCAGCAGAGGGGGGGAGGGCACGAACGAGCAGTACTTC.

This clone was observed a single time. The V call is TRBV5-8, the J call TRBJ2-3, with 9 nucleotides matching TRBD2. CDR1 and CDR2 from the germline V gene are SGHTS and YDEGEE. The CDR3 is 17 amino acids. Trimming took 0 bases from V and 0 from J; bases not matched to a gene: 5. CDR3 nucleotide sequence: TGTGCCAGCAGCTTGGAGGGCACTAGCGGGAGCACAGATACGCAGTATTTT. Translating gives CASSLEGTSGSTDTQYF.

The chain carries TRBV9 and TRBJ1-1; D gene unclear. Trimming took off 0 bases at V and 0 bases at J, with 9 bases between the two ends. Germline assignment: CDR1 SGDLS and CDR2 YYNGEE. The length of the CDR3 is 15 residues. This CDR3 reads CASSVASSMNTEAFF. CDR3 nucleotides: TGTGCCAGCAGCGTAGCATCCTCCATGAACACTGAAGCTTTCTTT.

Only one count was recorded for this clone. This chain connects TRBV5-1 to TRBJ2-3; TRBD2 agrees at 7 bases. V was pared by 2 bases and J by 5 bases, with 11 bases of the junction left unmatched. The CDR3 consists of 16 residues. Germline V CDR1 and CDR2: SGHRS, YFSETQ. The CDR3 bases are TGCGCCAGCAGCTTCAGGACGGGAGGAGCAGGAGATACGCAGTATTTT. Amino acid sequence: CASSFRTGGAGDTQYF.

The V call is TRBV19, the J call TRBJ2-6, with D uncertain. V shed 5 bases and J shed 4 bases, with 12 bases lying between them. CDR3 length: 15 amino acids. Germline CDR1 LNHDA, CDR2 SQIVND (reference sequence). The CDR3 DNA is TGTGCCAGTAGTGCTCTTAGGTGGGGGGCCAACGTCCTGACTTTC. Translation gives CASSALRWGANVLTF.

The genes are TRBV7-2 and TRBJ2-2; TRBD1 aligns across 7 bases. J lost 6 bases, V lost 2 bases, and 9 bases had no gene match. Germline V gives CDR1 SGHTA, CDR2 FQGNSA. The CDR3 extends over 16 amino acids. As DNA, the CDR3 is TGTGCCAGCAGCTTATCGACAGGGATGGGCCCCGGGGAGCTGTTTTTT. Protein: CASSLSTGMGPGELFF.

The chain is built from TRBV27 and TRBJ2-7, with 11 bases matching TRBD1. The ends lost 7 bases at V and 2 bases at J; junction bases unmatched: 4. The CDR3 runs 14 residues. CDR1 is MNHEY and CDR2 is SMNVEV in the germline V gene (reference sequence). The CDR3 nucleotides are TGTGCCAGCAAGCGGGACAGGGGGGCCTACGAGCAGTACTTC. Translated, it gives CASKRDRGAYEQYF.

The chain is built from TRBV9 and TRBJ2-1; 10 bases map to TRBD1. V trimming: 2 bases; J trimming: 7 bases; junction bases outside the gene matches: 6. The CDR3 totals 15 residues. CDR1 SGDLS and CDR2 YYNGEE come from the germline V gene. CDR3 loop: CASSVDRGRINEQFF. In DNA form, the CDR3 reads TGTGCCAGCAGCGTCGACAGGGGGCGCATAAATGAGCAGTTCTTC.

The chain carries TRBV6-1 and TRBJ1-5; TRBD1 aligns across 8 bases. The V gene's germline CDR1 is MNHNS and CDR2 SASEGT. The CDR3 contains 14 residues. The ends lost 7 bases at V and 4 bases at J; junction bases unmatched: 6. The CDR3 loop is CASIDRGVNQPQHF. CDR3 sequence (DNA): TGTGCCAGCATCGACAGGGGTGTTAATCAGCCCCAGCATTTT.

The chain recombines TRBV6-5 with TRBJ1-2; weak D call: TRBD1 (5 bases). Trimming took 2 bases from V and 1 from J, leaving 14 bases between them. CDR3 length equals 16 residues. Per the germline V gene, CDR1 is MNHEY and CDR2 is SVGAGI. The CDR3 coding sequence is TGTGCCAGCAGTTACACCTGGGGGGACCATAACTATGGCTACACCTTC. Its protein is CASSYTWGDHNYGYTF.

The V and J genes are TRBV14 and TRBJ2-7; D unresolved. Germline V gives CDR1 SGHDN, CDR2 FVKESK. V dropped 3 bases and J dropped 2 bases, with 11 bases sitting between them. The CDR3 spans 14 residues. CDR3 amino acids: CASSHLAGPYEQYF. Written as DNA, the CDR3 is TGTGCCAGCAGCCATTTGGCAGGTCCCTACGAGCAGTACTTC.

Written as DNA, the CDR3 is TGTGCCAGCAGCTTGGAAGTAGCGGGAGGGCCTGCGAAAGAGACCCAGTACTTC. Translated, it gives CASSLEVAGGPAKETQYF. The chain uses TRBV5-6 and TRBJ2-5; 11 positions agree with TRBD2. Germline V gene sequence: CDR1 SGHDT, CDR2 YYEEEE. This CDR3 has 18 amino acids. Trimming at V came to 0 bases and at J to 3 bases, leaving 10 bases not matched to a gene.

The chain combines TRBV25-1 with TRBJ2-5; maybe TRBD2 (6 bases). This CDR3 is 16 amino acids long. Per the germline V gene, CDR1 is MGHDK and CDR2 is SYGVNS. The germline V and J ends were trimmed by 5 bases and 4 bases, with 20 bases remaining between them. The CDR3 region is CASSHRGLPTLETQYF. DNA for the CDR3: TGTGCCAGCAGTCACCGGGGACTGCCGACTCTAGAGACCCAGTACTTC. Full variable domain (outside the CDR3, taken from reference TRBV25-1 and TRBJ2-5): EADIYQTPRYLVIGTGKKITLECSQTMGHDKMYWYQQDPGMELHLIHYSYGVNSTEKGDLSSESTVSRIRTEHFPLTLESARPSHTSQYLCASSHRGLPTLETQYFGPGTRLLVL.

V is TRBV1 and J is TRBJ2-7; TRBD2 is taken as the D call from the table, unchecked against the DNA. TRBV1 is marked as a pseudogene. The CDR3 is 16 residues long. The CDR3 is CTSSQVSATLSHEQYF. As DNA, the CDR3 is TGCACCAGCAGCCAAGTTTCGGCAACCCTTAGCCACGAGCAGTACTTC.